This entry describes one T cell receptor (beta chain). It lacks a known antigen. The record has no base qualities; no much larger clone is one base away. These data are taken from a study of technical replicates of blood from several donors (dated by TCRdb to 2016 to 2017). Libraries were built with the immunoSEQ multiplex PCR assay. The source is immuneACCESS, and TCRdb retained only in-frame sequences with V and J called. Part of the clones is not carried over; for the studies checked, unresolved V genes explain less than half of this, and the remainder is unexplained. The sample table records 75,000 to 90,000 clones; about nine tenths of these occur just once. The ten largest clones add up to about 0.35% of the sample. CDR1 LNHNV and CDR2 YYDKDF were looked up in the germline V gene (reference sequence). After removal of 1 base from V and 6 bases from J, the junction retains 4 bases not matched to a gene. The CDR3 holds 15 amino acids from the cysteine to the phenylalanine. Only CDR3 DNA remains: 45 bases, in frame from the first base.

The specimen sequenced was T cells isolated from PBMCs. The sequence is built from TRBV15 and TRBJ2-2, with 8 central nucleotides matching TRBD2. The receptor comes from a human donor in good health. The CDR3 reads as follows: CATSRVREGAGELFF. The nucleotides read TGTGCCACCAGCAGAGTTCGGGAGGGGGCCGGGGAGCTGTTTTTT.